Listed below are T cell receptor beta chains from one sample, sequenced in a study of neurological immune-mediated disorders. TCRdb re-called the 5' RACE reads with MiXCR, one entry per CDR3 protein. The table includes approximately 50,000 distinct CDR3 sequences, about a tenth detected once. The sample consisted of PBMCs. All receptors derive from a man aged 65 to 79 with HTLV-1-associated myelopathy (HAM/TSP). The CDR3 runs from the conserved cysteine through the conserved F or W.

V	J	CDR3
TRBV5-5	TRBJ2-3	CASSFISQGQYF
TRBV4-3	TRBJ2-7	CASSQARGYEQYF
TRBV7-2	TRBJ2-1	CASSRPFAGGRALF
TRBV18	TRBJ2-3	CASSPPGSATDTQYF
TRBV12-3/TRBV12-4	TRBJ2-7	CASSFEGRYEQYF
TRBV28	TRBJ2-1	CASIGPGGSNEQFF
TRBV27	TRBJ1-5	CASRERQGLNQPQHF
TRBV5-1	TRBJ2-7	CASSGGTGLLYEQYF
TRBV5-1	TRBJ2-1	CASSETSGRANNEQFF
TRBV24-1	TRBJ2-3	CATSDPGLSTDTQYF
TRBV9	TRBJ2-2	CASSVSPRELFF
TRBV7-2	TRBJ1-3	CASSPGGSGNTIYF
TRBV5-1	TRBJ2-7	CASSFYSYEQYF
TRBV21-1	TRBJ2-2	CASFPGTRPKGIPNTNTGELFF
TRBV6-5	TRBJ1-1	CASSRLSPGALNTEAFF
TRBV7-2	TRBJ2-1	CASTELVGNEQFF
TRBV5-4	TRBJ2-3	CAMSEGVLMTDTQYF